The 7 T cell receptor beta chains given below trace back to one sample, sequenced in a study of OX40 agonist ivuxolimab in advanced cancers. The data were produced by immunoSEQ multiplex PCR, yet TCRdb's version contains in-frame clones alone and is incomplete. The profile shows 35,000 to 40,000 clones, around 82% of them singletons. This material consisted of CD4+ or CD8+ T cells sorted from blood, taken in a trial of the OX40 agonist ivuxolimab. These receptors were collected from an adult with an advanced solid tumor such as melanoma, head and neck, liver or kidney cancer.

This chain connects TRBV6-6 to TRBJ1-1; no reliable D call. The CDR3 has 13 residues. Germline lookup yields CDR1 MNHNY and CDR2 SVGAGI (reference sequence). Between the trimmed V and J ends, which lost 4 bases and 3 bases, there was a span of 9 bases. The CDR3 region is CASSSQRDTEAFF. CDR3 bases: TGTGCCAGCAGTTCACAGAGGGACACTGAAGCTTTCTTT.

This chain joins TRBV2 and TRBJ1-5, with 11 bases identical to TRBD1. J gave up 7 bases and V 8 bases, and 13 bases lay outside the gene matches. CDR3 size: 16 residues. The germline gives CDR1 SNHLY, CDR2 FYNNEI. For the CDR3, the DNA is TGTGCCAGCTCCCGGGACAGGGGGGAACTAGGACAGCCCCAGCATTTT. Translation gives CASSRDRGELGQPQHF.

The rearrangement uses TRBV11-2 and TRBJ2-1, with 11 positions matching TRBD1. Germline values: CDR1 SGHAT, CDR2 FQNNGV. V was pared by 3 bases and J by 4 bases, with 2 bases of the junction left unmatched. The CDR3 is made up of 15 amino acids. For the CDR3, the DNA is TGTGCCAGCAGCTTGGGACAGGGGGGTTACAATGAGCAGTTCTTC. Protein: CASSLGQGGYNEQFF.

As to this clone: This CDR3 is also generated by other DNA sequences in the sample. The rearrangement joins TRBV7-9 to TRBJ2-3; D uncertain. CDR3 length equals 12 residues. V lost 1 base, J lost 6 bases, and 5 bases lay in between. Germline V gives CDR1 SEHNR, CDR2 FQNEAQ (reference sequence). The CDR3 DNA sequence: TGTGCCAGCAGCTTAGTAGGGGATACGCAGTATTTT. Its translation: CASSLVGDTQYF.

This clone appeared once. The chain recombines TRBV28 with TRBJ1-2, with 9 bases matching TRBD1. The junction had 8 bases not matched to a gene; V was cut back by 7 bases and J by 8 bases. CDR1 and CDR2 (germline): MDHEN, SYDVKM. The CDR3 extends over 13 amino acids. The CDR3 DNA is TGTGCCAGCACCTTACAGGGGGCGCGGGGCTACACCTTC. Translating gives CASTLQGARGYTF.

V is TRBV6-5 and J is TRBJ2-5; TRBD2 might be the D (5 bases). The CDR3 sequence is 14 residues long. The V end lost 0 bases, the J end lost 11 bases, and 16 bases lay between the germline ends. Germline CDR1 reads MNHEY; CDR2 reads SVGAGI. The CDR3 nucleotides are TGTGCCAGCAGTTACTCGAAATCCCTAAGGGAGCAGTACTTC. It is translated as CASSYSKSLREQYF.

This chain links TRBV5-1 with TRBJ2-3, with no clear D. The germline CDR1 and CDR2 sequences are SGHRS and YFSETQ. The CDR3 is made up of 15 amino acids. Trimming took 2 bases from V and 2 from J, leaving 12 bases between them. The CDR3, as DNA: TGCGCCAGCAGCTTTCAACCCAGCTCCACAGATACGCAGTATTTT. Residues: CASSFQPSSTDTQYF.